The 2 T cell receptor beta chains listed next were all sequenced from one sample in a study of graft-versus-host responses after intestinal transplantation. Produced via immunoSEQ multiplex PCR; TCRdb's table is partial and in-frame only. This sample yields roughly 100,000 clones, of which about nine tenths are seen a single time; about 0.18% belongs to the top ten. These receptors are not linked to any known antigen. Sequencing was performed on unstimulated CD4+ T cells sorted from spleen or lymph node cells, taken before transplant. The receptors stem from a human donor who was the organ donor for an intestinal transplant.

For this clone: Other DNA sequences within the sample encode an identical CDR3. The V call is TRBV7-2, the J call TRBJ1-2, with D perhaps matching TRBD1 (6 bases). Trimming took 1 base from V and 4 from J, leaving 7 bases between them. CDR1 is SGHTA and CDR2 is FQGNSA in the germline V gene. This CDR3 has 13 amino acids. The CDR3 DNA reads TGTGCCAGCAGCTTAGGGACAGCCTATGGCTACACCTTC. Amino acids: CASSLGTAYGYTF.

The V gene is TRBV6-4, the J gene TRBJ2-7; maybe TRBD1 (6 bases). V lost 6 bases, J lost 1 base, and 13 bases lay in between. CDR1 and CDR2 from the germline V gene are MRHNA and SNTAGT. The CDR3 consists of 14 residues. The CDR3 DNA reads as TGTGCCAGCAGCCCGACAGGATCATCCTACGAGCAGTACTTC. Protein product: CASSPTGSSYEQYF.